This TCR beta chain was recovered during a study of vaccination and CD4 T cells after COVID-19. Study overall: The authors gave control cultures a CEFX pool, an HIV-1 Nef pool, or no peptide.

The CDR3 spans 18 residues. Germline lookup yields CDR1 DFQATT and CDR2 SNEGSKA (reference sequence). V trimming: 6 bases; J trimming: 5 bases; junction bases outside the gene matches: 16. Sample treatment: roughly ten-day PBMC culture with coronavirus spike peptide pools or control peptides (ViraFEST assay). ViraFEST stimulated the growth of antigen-specific T cells using peptide pools and subsequently profiled their TCRs by sequencing. Cultured CD4+ T-cell DNA underwent Oncomine TCR Beta short-read sequencing. The genomic DNA was obtained from cultured CD4+ T cells by extraction with the QIAamp micro DNA kit. MiXCR was run by TCRdb on the PCR reads, yielding one entry per CDR3 protein. The sample records 8,000 to 9,500 distinct CDR3 sequences, roughly 72% being singletons. Points on this clonotype: The antigen is undetermined.

The specimen was CD4+ T cells from blood, cultured in vitro. This chain uses TRBV20-1 with TRBJ2-3; 14 nucleotides line up with TRBD2. The sequence was collected from a human donor who had recovered from COVID-19. The CDR3 sequence is CSAWGLAGAPRAIDTQYF. The CDR3 DNA is TGCAGTGCCTGGGGACTAGCGGGGGCCCCTCGAGCGATAGATACGCAGTATTTT.